The 12 T cell receptor beta chains reported below all come from one sample, sequenced in a study of T cell responses to AZD1222 COVID-19 vaccine. Sequencing was performed with immunoSEQ multiplex PCR; in TCRdb, only in-frame clones are kept and a portion is missing. The table has roughly 100,000 clones, 84% seen once; the top ten hold about 17%. The sample was peripheral blood, taken on day 0 of AZD1222 vaccination. The receptor source for this set is an adult in good health.

The chain links TRBV6-4 to TRBJ2-3; D is uncertain. Germline V gene sequence: CDR1 MRHNA, CDR2 SNTAGT. Deletions cut 0 bases from V and 3 bases from J, with 10 bases between. There are 15 residues in the CDR3. CDR3 in amino acids: CASSDSFRITDTQYF. DNA of the CDR3: TGTGCCAGCAGTGACTCGTTCCGTATAACAGATACGCAGTATTTT.

The gene calls are TRBV4-2 and TRBJ2-2; 9 bases match TRBD1. Germline CDR1 LGHNA, CDR2 YNFKEQ. This CDR3 has 15 residues. With 4 bases clipped from V and 6 bases from J, the junction kept 6 bases outside the gene matches. The CDR3 protein is CASSPHRDRAGELFF. The CDR3 region has the DNA TGTGCCAGCAGCCCCCACCGGGACAGGGCCGGGGAGCTGTTTTTT.

The genes are TRBV19 and TRBJ2-1, with 8 bases identical to TRBD2. Germline CDR1 is LNHDA and CDR2 is SQIVND (reference sequence). CDR3 size: 17 residues. The junction had 13 bases not matched to a gene; V was cut back by 5 bases and J by 4 bases. The CDR3 coding sequence is TGTGCCAGTAGTTCTACAGGGACGGGGGGGATATACAATGAGCAGTTCTTC. Translation gives CASSSTGTGGIYNEQFF.

The J gene is TRBJ1-2, the V gene TRBV11-2; a weak D match, TRBD1 (5 bases). The CDR3 has 15 amino acids. Germline V gene sequence: CDR1 SGHAT, CDR2 FQNNGV. V lost 0 bases, J lost 5 bases, and 13 bases lay in between. The CDR3 here is CASSLDRAPLYGYTF. The CDR3 coding sequence is TGTGCCAGCAGCTTAGACAGGGCGCCCCTTTATGGCTACACCTTC.

The rearrangement joins TRBV4-2 to TRBJ2-2, with D tentatively TRBD2 (5 bases). CDR1 is LGHNA and CDR2 is YNFKEQ in the germline V gene. V was clipped by 4 bases and J by 6 bases, with 12 bases between them. This CDR3 has 14 residues. The CDR3 bases are TGTGCCAGCAGCCGGACTGATATCGCCGGGGAGCTGTTTTTT. This gives the protein CASSRTDIAGELFF.

The chain has TRBV2 and TRBJ1-4, with 8 bases identical to TRBD1. J was trimmed by 8 bases and V by 4 bases; bases with no gene match: 9. Germline V CDR1 and CDR2: SNHLY, FYNNEI. This CDR3 region has 15 residues. The chain's CDR3 is CASSVTGGSLEKLFF. The CDR3 DNA reads as TGTGCCAGCAGTGTCACAGGGGGGTCGTTGGAAAAACTGTTTTTT. Drawing the rest from reference TRBV2 and TRBJ1-4, the complete variable domain is EPEVTQTPSHQVTQMGQEVILRCVPISNHLYFYWYRQILGQKVEFLVSFYNNEISEKSEIFDDQFSVERPDGSNFTLKIRSTKLEDSAMYFCASSVTGGSLEKLFFGSGTQLSVL.

V usage is TRBV13 and J usage is TRBJ2-1; 10 nucleotides align to TRBD2. This CDR3 region has 16 residues. V was clipped by 5 bases and J by 4 bases; unmatched bases: 8. Germline lookup yields CDR1 PRHDT and CDR2 FYEKMQ (reference sequence). The CDR3 spells CASSPKLAGPYNEQFF. CDR3 DNA: TGTGCCAGCAGCCCCAAACTAGCGGGACCATACAATGAGCAGTTCTTC.

The V call is TRBV10-3, the J call TRBJ1-2; TRBD1 is a possible D gene (5 bases). The CDR3 runs to 14 residues. Germline CDR1 ENHRY, CDR2 SYGVKD. V was clipped by 0 bases and J by 5 bases, with 10 bases between them. CDR3 amino acids: CAISESLTGYGYTF. The CDR3 DNA reads TGTGCCATCAGTGAGTCGCTCACAGGATATGGCTACACCTTC.

This chain connects TRBV5-5 to TRBJ2-7; D is unclear. Trimming took 3 bases from V and 3 from J, leaving 13 bases between them. This CDR3 contains 14 residues. Germline V gene data show CDR1 as SGHKS and CDR2 as YYEKEE (reference sequence). The DNA for the CDR3 is TGTGCCAGCAGCTCGATCCCGTCATTCTACGAGCAGTACTTC. Encoded protein: CASSSIPSFYEQYF.

The chain couples TRBV19 to TRBJ2-2; D is unclear. Trimming took off 6 bases at V and 0 bases at J, with 8 bases between the two ends. In germline, CDR1 is LNHDA, CDR2 SQIVND (reference sequence). The CDR3 has 14 residues. CDR3 sequence (DNA): TGTGCCAGTAGAACCGGGCCGAACACCGGGGAGCTGTTTTTT. Protein sequence: CASRTGPNTGELFF.

V usage is TRBV7-2 and J usage is TRBJ2-5; TRBD1 aligns across 8 bases. V lost 5 bases and J lost 0; bases outside the gene matches: 8. This CDR3 region has 16 residues. Germline CDR1 and CDR2: SGHTA and FQGNSA. The CDR3 reads CASSVQGGPYQETQYF. The DNA for the CDR3 is TGTGCCAGCAGCGTACAGGGGGGTCCGTACCAAGAGACCCAGTACTTC.

The chain is built from TRBV18 and TRBJ2-3; 8 nucleotides align to TRBD2. The CDR3 loop spans 17 amino acids. Germline values: CDR1 KGHSH, CDR2 LQKENI. Trimming took 1 base from V and 0 from J; bases not matched to a gene: 6. This CDR3 reads CASSPRGGRFSTDTQYF. The CDR3 nucleotides read TGTGCCAGCTCACCACGTGGCGGGAGGTTTAGCACAGATACGCAGTATTTT.